These T cell receptor beta chains were read from a single sample in a study of long-term antiretroviral therapy in people with HIV. Data came from immunoSEQ multiplex PCR; TCRdb stores just in-frame clones and leaves some out. Of over 25,000 clones in the sample, 95% to 98% are singletons; the top ten hold 1.5% to 2%. The specimen comprised unsorted PBMCs, sampled 7.6 years after starting antiretroviral therapy. The receptors were gathered from a man aged 30 to 39 with HIV. Both conserved end residues are part of each CDR3. The D gene is left open where the match is weak.

CDR3nt: TGTGCCAGCAGCTTGGGGGGTACCTACGAGCAGTACTTC
CDR3aa: CASSLGGTYEQYF
v_gene: TRBV11-2
d_gene: NA
j_gene: TRBJ2-7

CDR3nt: TGTGCCAGCAGCTCAAGTACAGGGACTTATAGCAATCAGCCCCAGCATTTT
CDR3aa: CASSSSTGTYSNQPQHF
v_gene: TRBV28
d_gene: NA
j_gene: TRBJ1-5

CDR3nt: TGTGCCAGCAGCTTAGTTGCGGGATTAGGAGATACGCAGTATTTT
CDR3aa: CASSLVAGLGDTQYF
v_gene: TRBV7-2
d_gene: NA
j_gene: TRBJ2-3

CDR3nt: TGCGCCAGCAGCTTGGTTGTAGGGGTATCCTACGAGCAGTACTTC
CDR3aa: CASSLVVGVSYEQYF
v_gene: TRBV5-1
d_gene: NA
j_gene: TRBJ2-7

CDR3nt: TGCAGCGTTGAAGGGGTCTCTGGAAACACCATATATTTT
CDR3aa: CSVEGVSGNTIYF
v_gene: TRBV29-1
d_gene: NA
j_gene: TRBJ1-3

CDR3nt: TGTGCCAGCAGCTTAGGCGCAGGTCGGAAAAGCTTCTATGGCTACACCTTC
CDR3aa: CASSLGAGRKSFYGYTF
v_gene: TRBV7-2
d_gene: NA
j_gene: TRBJ1-2

CDR3nt: TGTGCCAGCTCAATATCGACCGGGGAGCTGTTTTTT
CDR3aa: CASSISTGELFF
v_gene: TRBV5-6
d_gene: NA
j_gene: TRBJ2-2

CDR3nt: TGTGCCAGCAGCAGGGGCACAGATACGCAGTATTTT
CDR3aa: CASSRGTDTQYF
v_gene: TRBV5-6
d_gene: NA
j_gene: TRBJ2-3

CDR3nt: TGTGCCAGCAGGAGACGGACAGGGGATGACTACGAGCAGTACTTC
CDR3aa: CASRRRTGDDYEQYF
v_gene: TRBV5-5
d_gene: TRBD1
j_gene: TRBJ2-7

CDR3nt: TGCAGCGGCACCCTCAGGGGCGAGCAGTACTTC
CDR3aa: CSGTLRGEQYF
v_gene: TRBV20-1
d_gene: NA
j_gene: TRBJ2-7

CDR3nt: TGCAGTGCTTGGGTCAACACTGAAGCTTTCTTT
CDR3aa: CSAWVNTEAFF
v_gene: TRBV20-1
d_gene: NA
j_gene: TRBJ1-1

CDR3nt: TGTGCCTCCCAATCTTCCGGGACTGACACCTACGAGCAGTACTTC
CDR3aa: CASQSSGTDTYEQYF
v_gene: TRBV27
d_gene: NA
j_gene: TRBJ2-7

CDR3nt: TGTGCCAGTAGTATGGGGCAGCCTGGCTATGGCTACACCTTC
CDR3aa: CASSMGQPGYGYTF
v_gene: TRBV19
d_gene: NA
j_gene: TRBJ1-2

CDR3nt: TGCGCCAGCAGTGAACAGGGGTCGGGCGAGCAGTACTTC
CDR3aa: CASSEQGSGEQYF
v_gene: TRBV10-2
d_gene: TRBD1
j_gene: TRBJ2-7

CDR3nt: TGTGCCAGCAGCGTAGGATCCGGGGCCCCACCTAGCACAGATACGCAGTATTTT
CDR3aa: CASSVGSGAPPSTDTQYF
v_gene: TRBV9
d_gene: NA
j_gene: TRBJ2-3

CDR3nt: TGTGCCAGCAGTACCTTGAGGGTAAGCTCCTACAATGAGCAGTTCTTC
CDR3aa: CASSTLRVSSYNEQFF
v_gene: TRBV27
d_gene: NA
j_gene: TRBJ2-1

CDR3nt: TGTGCCAGCAGCTCCCCCGGGGTTCAAGAGACCCAGTACTTC
CDR3aa: CASSSPGVQETQYF
v_gene: TRBV7-2
d_gene: NA
j_gene: TRBJ2-5

CDR3nt: TGTGCCAGCAGCTTAACTTCAGGGAACCCCAATGAGCAGTTCTTC
CDR3aa: CASSLTSGNPNEQFF
v_gene: TRBV5-4
d_gene: NA
j_gene: TRBJ2-1

CDR3nt: TGTGCCTGGAGTGACCCAGGGCGCGGCCAAGAGACCCAGTACTTC
CDR3aa: CAWSDPGRGQETQYF
v_gene: TRBV30
d_gene: NA
j_gene: TRBJ2-5

CDR3nt: TGTGCCAGCAGCTTAGGGACAGGGGAAGACGAGCAGTACTTC
CDR3aa: CASSLGTGEDEQYF
v_gene: TRBV7-6
d_gene: TRBD1
j_gene: TRBJ2-7

CDR3nt: TGTGCCAGCAGTTACTCGGAGTTGTTTGGGAACACCATATATTTT
CDR3aa: CASSYSELFGNTIYF
v_gene: TRBV6-6
d_gene: NA
j_gene: TRBJ1-3

CDR3nt: TGTGCCAGCAGCCCGGAGCGGGAGTCCTACGAGCAGTACTTC
CDR3aa: CASSPERESYEQYF
v_gene: TRBV11-1
d_gene: TRBD2
j_gene: TRBJ2-7

CDR3nt: TGTGCCAGCAGCCTAAAAGGGACAGGGAGGGACACTGAAGCTTTCTTT
CDR3aa: CASSLKGTGRDTEAFF
v_gene: TRBV13
d_gene: TRBD1
j_gene: TRBJ1-1

CDR3nt: TGTGCCAGCAGCCATTTACCACCCAAAAATTCACCCCTCCACTTT
CDR3aa: CASSHLPPKNSPLHF
v_gene: TRBV6-7
d_gene: NA
j_gene: TRBJ1-6

CDR3nt: TGTGCCTGGTCCCAAGAGGGACAGGGGTATCAGCCCCAGCATTTT
CDR3aa: CAWSQEGQGYQPQHF
v_gene: TRBV30
d_gene: TRBD1
j_gene: TRBJ1-5

CDR3nt: TGCAGCGTGCGCCGACCCGGGACCATAACAGATACGCAGTATTTT
CDR3aa: CSVRRPGTITDTQYF
v_gene: TRBV29-1
d_gene: NA
j_gene: TRBJ2-3

CDR3nt: TGTGCCAGCAGCTGGGGCGGGACAGGGGAGAACACTGAAGCTTTCTTT
CDR3aa: CASSWGGTGENTEAFF
v_gene: TRBV7-9
d_gene: TRBD1
j_gene: TRBJ1-1

CDR3nt: TGCGCCAGCAGCCAAGAGGTATTACCCTACAATGAGCAGTTCTTC
CDR3aa: CASSQEVLPYNEQFF
v_gene: TRBV4-1
d_gene: NA
j_gene: TRBJ2-1

CDR3nt: TGTGCCAGCAGTCCGACAGGGAGCAATCAGCCCCAGCATTTT
CDR3aa: CASSPTGSNQPQHF
v_gene: TRBV6-6
d_gene: TRBD1
j_gene: TRBJ1-5

CDR3nt: TGTGCCATCATGGTGCAAGACTCCGGGGAGCTGTTTTTT
CDR3aa: CAIMVQDSGELFF
v_gene: TRBV10-3
d_gene: NA
j_gene: TRBJ2-2

CDR3nt: TGCGCCAGCAGCTTGGCGGTGTATAACACTGAAGCTTTCTTT
CDR3aa: CASSLAVYNTEAFF
v_gene: TRBV5-1
d_gene: NA
j_gene: TRBJ1-1

CDR3nt: TGTGCCAGCAGCAGGACAGGGCGGACGCAGTATTTT
CDR3aa: CASSRTGRTQYF
v_gene: TRBV6-5
d_gene: TRBD1
j_gene: TRBJ2-3

CDR3nt: TGTGCCAGCAGCTTAGGACAGGAACTCGGAGCTTTCTTT
CDR3aa: CASSLGQELGAFF
v_gene: TRBV2
d_gene: TRBD1
j_gene: TRBJ1-1

CDR3nt: TGTGCCAGCAGCCCCTGCTCCGGCTATGGCTACACCTTC
CDR3aa: CASSPCSGYGYTF
v_gene: TRBV21-1
d_gene: NA
j_gene: TRBJ1-2

CDR3nt: TGTGCCAGCTCGGTATTCCTGGGGGGAGCTTTCTTT
CDR3aa: CASSVFLGGAFF
v_gene: TRBV18
d_gene: NA
j_gene: TRBJ1-1

CDR3nt: TGTGCCAGCAGCCAAGCGGGGGGGACTCACAAAGTCGGGGAGCTGTTTTTT
CDR3aa: CASSQAGGTHKVGELFF
v_gene: TRBV4-2
d_gene: TRBD2
j_gene: TRBJ2-2

CDR3nt: TGTGCCAGCAGTGAATATGAGTTGGGATACACTGAAGCTTTCTTT
CDR3aa: CASSEYELGYTEAFF
v_gene: TRBV25-1
d_gene: NA
j_gene: TRBJ1-1

CDR3nt: TGTGCCAGCAGCATCCGAAGGGCCGAGGGTGGTGGCTACACCTTC
CDR3aa: CASSIRRAEGGGYTF
v_gene: TRBV11-2
d_gene: NA
j_gene: TRBJ1-2

CDR3nt: TGTGCCAGCAGCTTAGAGCGTCCTCAGCCCCAGCATTTT
CDR3aa: CASSLERPQPQHF
v_gene: TRBV7-8
d_gene: NA
j_gene: TRBJ1-5